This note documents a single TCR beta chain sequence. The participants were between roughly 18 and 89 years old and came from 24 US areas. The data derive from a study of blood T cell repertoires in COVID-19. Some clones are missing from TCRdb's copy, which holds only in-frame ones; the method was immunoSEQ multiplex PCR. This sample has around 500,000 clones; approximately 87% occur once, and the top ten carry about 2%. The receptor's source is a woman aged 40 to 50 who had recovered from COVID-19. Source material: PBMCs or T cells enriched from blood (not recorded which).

The CDR3 loop reads CASSRQGLAGELFF. As DNA, the CDR3 is TGTGCCAGTAGTAGGCAGGGTTTAGCCGGGGAGCTGTTTTTT. The V gene is TRBV19, the J gene TRBJ2-2; TRBD1 is a possible D gene (5 bases). Trimming stripped 4 bases from V and 6 bases from J, with 12 bases between. CDR3 length: 14 residues. Germline V gene lookup returns CDR1 LNHDA and CDR2 SQIVND (reference sequence).